The next 28 T cell receptor beta chains were all read from a single sample in a study of T-cell reconstitution after alpha-beta-depleted transplantation in children. A TCRbeta library incorporating unique molecular identifiers was prepared. A single record per CDR3 protein comes from TCRdb applying MiXCR to the PCR reads. The sample includes 500,000 to 600,000 distinct CDR3 sequences, about 33% of them seen just once. Sequencing used PBMCs from the stem cell graft donor, obtained from the stem cell graft. These receptor sequences come from a human donor who donated a stem cell graft to a child with aplastic anemia.

This chain links TRBV12-3 or TRBV12-4 with TRBJ1-6, with 9 positions matching TRBD1. J gave up 8 bases and V 7 bases, and 6 bases lay outside the gene matches. The CDR3 has 14 residues. The CDR3 reads CASTITGGHSPLHF. DNA of the CDR3: TGTGCCAGCACGATAACAGGGGGCCATTCACCCCTCCACTTT.

V gene TRBV27 combines with J gene TRBJ1-5; no clear D gene. The V end was cut by 4 bases, the J end by 5 bases, with 15 bases between. The germline V gene has CDR1 MNHEY and CDR2 SMNVEV (reference sequence). CDR3 length: 15 amino acids. CDR3 nucleotide sequence: TGTGCCAGCAGTTCCCGGGCCCTATCCCATCAGCCCCAGCATTTT. This translates into CASSSRALSHQPQHF.

V is TRBV11-2 and J is TRBJ2-1, with D tentatively TRBD2 (6 bases). The V end lost 5 bases, the J end lost 9 bases, and 11 bases lay between the germline ends. The germline gives CDR1 SGHAT, CDR2 FQNNGV. The CDR3 has 12 amino acids. CDR3 sequence: CASSMSGLEQFF. CDR3 nucleotides: TGTGCCAGCAGCATGAGCGGGCTTGAGCAGTTCTTC.

The CDR3 DNA sequence: TGTGCCAGCAGCTTGCCCATGGGAACTGAAGCTTTCTTT. Its protein product is CASSLPMGTEAFF. The chain couples TRBV5-4 to TRBJ1-1, with D uncertain. Trimming shortened V by 1 base and J by 5 bases, and 9 bases separated the two germline ends. The CDR3 has 13 residues. In germline, CDR1 is SGHNT, CDR2 YYREEE (reference sequence).

The V gene is TRBV29-1, the J gene TRBJ2-1; tentative D call: TRBD2 (6 bases). CDR1 and CDR2 (germline): SQVTM, ANQGSEA. V shed 4 bases and J shed 1 base, with 8 bases lying between them. The CDR3 loop spans 13 amino acids. The CDR3 here is CSVGTISYNEQFF. DNA of the CDR3: TGCAGCGTTGGGACTATTTCCTACAATGAGCAGTTCTTC.

This clonotype was observed a handful of times. The V gene is TRBV27, the J gene TRBJ1-2; D might be TRBD1 (6 bases). Germline CDR1 reads MNHEY; CDR2 reads SMNVEV (reference sequence). V was clipped by 0 bases and J by 7 bases, with 9 bases between them. This CDR3 has 13 residues. CDR3 DNA sequence: TGTGCCAGCAGTTTATCAGGGGGATTTGGCTACACCTTC. Protein sequence: CASSLSGGFGYTF.

The chain has TRBV5-8 and TRBJ2-7; D perhaps matches TRBD1 (5 bases). CDR3 length: 15 residues. Germline V gives CDR1 SGHTS, CDR2 YDEGEE. The CDR3 DNA is TGTGCGAGCAGCCTGCCCCAGGGTGCCAAGGGCGAGCAGTACGTC. Encoded protein: CASSLPQGAKGEQYV.

This clonotype was observed a handful of times. The chain combines TRBV12-3 or TRBV12-4 with TRBJ2-1; 10 bases agree with TRBD1. V dropped 6 bases and J dropped 8; count of bases not matched to a gene: 10. This CDR3 comprises 15 residues. The CDR3 DNA follows: TGTGCCAGCAGCACCAGACAGGGGGCGCACGATGAGCAGTTCTTC. Translation gives CASSTRQGAHDEQFF.

The chain joins TRBV30 to TRBJ1-3; the D is unclear. The germline V gene encodes CDR1 GTSNPN and CDR2 SVGIG (reference sequence). The CDR3 length is 14 residues. V dropped 3 bases and J dropped 4 bases, with 13 bases sitting between them. The CDR3 DNA sequence: TGTGCCTGGAGAGACTTTGCTAGGGGAAACACCATATATTTT. This encodes CAWRDFARGNTIYF.

This chain connects TRBV10-3 to TRBJ2-6; D not certain. The CDR3 length is 19 residues. The V and J ends lost 2 bases and 0 bases respectively, with 17 bases between them. Germline V gene lookup returns CDR1 ENHRY and CDR2 SYGVKD. As DNA, the CDR3 is TGTGCCATCAGTGAGCCGCCCGCGTCTTCAATCTCTGGGGCCAACGTCCTGACTTTC. Translation gives CAISEPPASSISGANVLTF.

The chain couples TRBV25-1 to TRBJ1-1, with no clear D. Germline CDR1 MGHDK, CDR2 SYGVNS. V lost 6 bases and J 1 base, leaving 9 bases between the germline ends. CDR3 length: 13 amino acids. CDR3 DNA sequence: TGTGCCAGCAGAACAGTAGGGAACACTGAAGCTTTCTTT. Protein product: CASRTVGNTEAFF.

This chain links TRBV20-1 with TRBJ2-6; 8 bases are a match to TRBD2. This CDR3 has 18 amino acids. Germline V gene data show CDR1 as DFQATT and CDR2 as SNEGSKA (reference sequence). Trimming took 5 bases from V and 4 from J; bases not matched to a gene: 16. CDR3 in amino acids: CSARPVAGGLAGANVLTF. In nucleotides, the CDR3 is TGCAGTGCTCGCCCGGTGGCGGGAGGACTGGCCGGGGCCAACGTCCTGACTTTC.

This clonotype was detected a few times. This sequence joins TRBV29-1 and TRBJ2-5, with TRBD1 matching 7 bases. The CDR3 extends over 12 amino acids. Germline CDR1 SQVTM, CDR2 ANQGSEA. J gave up 4 bases and V 7 bases, and 6 bases lay outside the gene matches. CDR3 DNA sequence: TGCAGCGCGAACAGGGGTGGAGAGACCCAGTACTTC. Protein: CSANRGGETQYF.

V usage is TRBV29-1 and J usage is TRBJ2-6, with D uncertain. This CDR3 comprises 15 residues. Trimming took 6 bases from V and 3 from J, leaving 15 bases between them. CDR1 and CDR2 from the germline V gene are SQVTM and ANQGSEA. CDR3: CSVPGSTHGANVLTF. CDR3 DNA sequence: TGCAGCGTCCCTGGATCCACACATGGGGCCAACGTCCTGACTTTC.

This clonotype has more than one count but fewer than ten. V is TRBV7-8 and J is TRBJ2-7, with a weak D call TRBD2 (5 bases). The CDR3 spans 14 residues. V lost 1 base and J lost 9, with 16 bases in between. Looked up from germline, CDR1 is SGHVS and CDR2 is FQNEAQ. Written as DNA, the CDR3 is TGTGCCAGCAGCTTAGGGGTGCAGGCCGGGGTGCAGTACTTC. It specifies CASSLGVQAGVQYF.

This chain uses TRBV20-1 with TRBJ1-2; a possible D gene is TRBD1 (6 bases). The germline CDR1 and CDR2 sequences are DFQATT and SNEGSKA (reference sequence). Trimming took off 1 base at V and 9 bases at J, with 21 bases between the two ends. The CDR3 loop spans 15 amino acids. The CDR3 loop reads CSARAMDSSTGSYTF. CDR3 nucleotides: TGCAGTGCTAGAGCCATGGACAGCAGCACTGGGAGCTACACCTTC.

This rearrangement joins TRBV7-2 to TRBJ2-5, with 8 bases aligning to TRBD2. This CDR3 is built from 16 residues. Germline V gives CDR1 SGHTA, CDR2 FQGNSA. Unmatched junction bases numbered 10, after V lost 3 bases and J lost 4 bases. The CDR3 spells CASSFTGGRRLETQYF. CDR3 in DNA: TGTGCCAGCAGCTTTACAGGCGGGAGGAGGTTAGAGACCCAGTACTTC.

The chain joins TRBV29-1 to TRBJ2-1; 9 positions match TRBD2. This CDR3 contains 13 residues. With V trimmed by 3 bases and J by 10 bases, 7 bases remained unmatched. Per germline, CDR1 SQVTM and CDR2 ANQGSEA. CDR3 coding DNA: TGCAGCGTTGAGGGACTAGCAGGACACGAGCAGTTCTTC. It yields the protein CSVEGLAGHEQFF.

The rearrangement links TRBV12-3 or TRBV12-4 to TRBJ1-1; D possibly corresponds to TRBD1 (5 bases). V was cut by 5 bases and J by 5 bases, with 18 bases left in between. The CDR3 runs 15 residues. The chain's CDR3 is CASSPRGRVDTEAFF. In DNA form, the CDR3 reads TGTGCCAGCAGTCCTCGGGGACGGGTGGATACTGAAGCTTTCTTT.

V usage is TRBV5-1 and J usage is TRBJ2-5; 9 positions agree with TRBD2. The germline V gene encodes CDR1 SGHRS and CDR2 YFSETQ. The length of the CDR3 is 15 residues. Trimming at V came to 4 bases and at J to 5 bases, leaving 9 bases not matched to a gene. As DNA, the CDR3 is TGCGCCAGCAGCACCCGACTAGCGGAGACGGAGACCCAGTACTTC. Translation gives CASSTRLAETETQYF.

A word on this clonotype: Mismatch with germline at one junction end may stem from a read error. V gene TRBV12-3 or TRBV12-4 combines with J gene TRBJ2-1; D perhaps matches TRBD1 (5 bases). The CDR3 contains 13 residues. The CDR3 DNA is TGTGCCAGCACTTTAGGGGAACCGAATGAGCAGTTCTTC. Protein: CASTLGEPNEQFF.

V and J are TRBV10-3 and TRBJ2-3; 7 bases line up with TRBD2. Trimming removed 7 bases from V and 1 base from J; junction bases left unmatched: 14. The CDR3 runs 17 residues. The germline gives CDR1 ENHRY, CDR2 SYGVKD. The CDR3 region has the DNA TGTGCCATCAACCGGGCACTAGCGCCGGCGGGCACAGATACGCAGTATTTT. Protein: CAINRALAPAGTDTQYF.

This clonotype was counted only a few times. This chain links TRBV27 with TRBJ1-6; no reliable D call. Germline CDR1 MNHEY, CDR2 SMNVEV (reference sequence). Trimming removed 3 bases at V and 7 bases at J, with 10 bases between. The CDR3 sequence is 14 residues long. CDR3 nucleotides: TGTGCCAGCAGTTTTTCGGGTGTGAATTCACCCCTCCACTTT. It is translated as CASSFSGVNSPLHF.

This clonotype was detected only a few times. The chain recombines TRBV14 with TRBJ2-3; 9 nucleotides agree with TRBD2. The CDR3 has 15 residues. Losses at the gene ends were 2 bases for V and 7 bases for J; bases not matched to a gene: 7. CDR1 and CDR2 (germline): SGHDN, FVKESK. CDR3 in DNA: TGTGCCAGCAGCCAATTTTTTAGCGGGAGAAATACGCAGTATTTT. Translating it yields CASSQFFSGRNTQYF.

The chain employs TRBV7-8 and TRBJ1-6; D is unclear. Germline lookup yields CDR1 SGHVS and CDR2 FQNEAQ. V was pared by 1 base and J by 7 bases, with 5 bases between. This CDR3 contains 13 residues. The chain's CDR3 is CASSLVSNSPLHF. CDR3 DNA sequence: TGTGCCAGCAGCTTAGTATCCAATTCACCCCTCCACTTT.

The chain joins TRBV19 to TRBJ1-5, with no clear D. CDR3 length: 17 amino acids. CDR1 is LNHDA, CDR2 SQIVND, per germline (reference sequence). V shed 3 bases and J shed 0 bases, with 15 bases lying between them. The CDR3 region has the DNA TGTGCCAGTAGTATCTGGCCAGAAGATTATAGCAATCAGCCCCAGCATTTT. The encoded protein is CASSIWPEDYSNQPQHF.

This sequence joins TRBV6-2 or TRBV6-3 and TRBJ2-1; 8 bases are shared with TRBD2. CDR3 size: 17 residues. Germline loops: CDR1 MNHEY, CDR2 SVGEGT. The V and J ends lost 6 bases and 0 bases, in that order; junction bases with no gene match: 10. For the CDR3, the DNA is TGTGCCAGCAGCCGGACTAGCCGGAGGAGCTCCTACAATGAGCAGTTCTTC. Protein sequence: CASSRTSRRSSYNEQFF.

The CDR3 bases are TGTGCCAGCAGTTTAGGGGGGTGGCCAGCAGATACGCAGTATTTT. This gives the protein CASSLGGWPADTQYF. This chain joins TRBV27 and TRBJ2-3; perhaps TRBD2 as D (6 bases). The germline CDR1 and CDR2 sequences are MNHEY and SMNVEV (reference sequence). This CDR3 is 15 amino acids long. Trimming took off 2 bases at V and 4 bases at J, with 13 bases between the two ends.